Below are 15 T cell receptor beta chains sequenced from a single sample in a study of T-cell reconstitution after alpha-beta-depleted transplantation in children (dated by TCRdb to between 2015 and 2016). Per the publication, the treatment or condition label means: allogeneic hematopoietic cell transplantation with graft depleted of TCRalphabeta T cells and CD19 B cells. The library was generated by PCR. TCRdb lists the instrument as Illumina HiSeq 2500. TCR libraries were prepared with molecular barcoding, using unique molecular identifiers to normalize TCRbeta repertoire quantification. TCRdb reran the public reads through fastp at Q25 and MiXCR, keeping productive beta chains. Each CDR3 protein appears once, grouped with its most common genes and DNA. The sample table holds around 300,000 distinct CDR3 sequences, of which approximately 20% were seen once. Approximately 10% of the sample goes to the ten largest clones.

The sample here was PBMCs, mostly from graft donor cells, taken 180 days after TCRalphabeta/CD19-depleted stem cell transplant. These receptors were taken from a male patient younger than 18 who had a stem cell transplant for acute lymphoblastic leukemia, so the T cells may come from the graft donor.

The gene calls are TRBV5-6 and TRBJ2-7, with D perhaps TRBD1 (6 bases). CDR1 is SGHDT and CDR2 is YYEEEE in the germline V gene. With 3 bases removed from V and 2 bases from J, the gap between germline ends came to 18 bases. There are 16 residues in the CDR3. Here the CDR3 reads CASSSPAQDSPYEQYF. The CDR3 DNA reads as TGTGCCAGCAGCTCTCCGGCCCAGGACAGCCCCTACGAGCAGTACTTC.

This clonotype has a handful of counts. The V and J genes are TRBV6-2 or TRBV6-3 and TRBJ2-7; the D is unclear. This CDR3 has 13 amino acids. Germline V CDR1 and CDR2: MNHEY, SVGEGT. V lost 3 bases to trimming and J lost 5 bases, with 11 bases between them. CDR3 bases: TGTGCCAGCAGTTATTTCACCCGGGACGAGCAGTACTTC. Protein: CASSYFTRDEQYF.

The J gene is TRBJ2-7, the V gene TRBV12-3 or TRBV12-4; D is possibly TRBD1 (5 bases). This CDR3 region has 13 residues. V was trimmed by 3 bases and J by 6 bases, leaving 12 bases between them. CDR3 sequence reads: CASSFLRVGEQYF. CDR3 coding DNA: TGTGCCAGCAGTTTTCTCAGGGTGGGCGAGCAGTACTTC.

The genes are TRBV27 and TRBJ1-1; TRBD1 matches at 7 bases. Trimming removed 5 bases from V and 1 base from J; junction bases left unmatched: 1. The CDR3 runs to 13 residues. Germline V gives CDR1 MNHEY, CDR2 SMNVEV (reference sequence). The CDR3 loop is CASSDRENTEAFF. The DNA of the CDR3 is TGTGCCAGCAGTGACAGGGAGAACACTGAAGCTTTCTTT.

The rearrangement uses TRBV2 and TRBJ2-7; D is uncertain. In germline, CDR1 is SNHLY, CDR2 FYNNEI. This CDR3 spans 12 amino acids. V lost 2 bases and J lost 6, with 8 bases in between. For the CDR3, the DNA is TGTGCCAGCAGTGAACAGGTAATCGAGCAGTACTTC. Its translation: CASSEQVIEQYF.

The chain uses TRBV15 and TRBJ1-1, with TRBD1 as a possible D gene (5 bases). With 3 bases removed from V and 1 base from J, the gap between germline ends came to 12 bases. The CDR3 length is 15 residues. Per germline, CDR1 LNHNV and CDR2 YYDKDF (reference sequence). The CDR3 DNA sequence: TGTGCCACCAGCAGGGGGGATACGTCGAACACTGAAGCTTTCTTT. Encoded protein: CATSRGDTSNTEAFF.

This clonotype was counted only a few times. This chain links TRBV20-1 with TRBJ1-5, with TRBD1 as a possible D gene (5 bases). Trimming cost V 3 bases and J 2 bases, with 8 bases left between them. Germline-derived CDR1 and CDR2 are DFQATT and SNEGSKA (reference sequence). CDR3 length: 13 residues. In DNA form, the CDR3 reads TGCAGTGCTAGTGGGGGAGGCAATCAGCCCCAGCATTTT. It translates to CSASGGGNQPQHF.

The chain uses TRBV5-1 and TRBJ2-1; 12 nucleotides agree with TRBD2. This CDR3 has 16 amino acids. With V trimmed by 0 bases and J by 12 bases, 10 bases remained unmatched. Germline CDR1 and CDR2: SGHRS and YFSETQ. The CDR3 loop is CASSLVGLAGGPGQFF. As DNA, the CDR3 is TGCGCCAGCAGCTTGGTGGGTCTAGCGGGAGGGCCTGGGCAGTTCTTC.

This chain joins TRBV4-2 and TRBJ2-7; TRBD2 matches 11 bases. J gave up 4 bases and V 0 bases, and 5 bases lay outside the gene matches. Germline V gene lookup returns CDR1 LGHNA and CDR2 YNFKEQ. CDR3 size: 16 residues. CDR3 DNA: TGTGCCAGCAGCCAAGATTTAGCGGGAGGGGGTTACGAGCAGTACTTC. It codes for CASSQDLAGGGYEQYF.

This clonotype came up once. This chain links TRBV6-5 with TRBJ2-4; D is possibly TRBD1 or TRBD2 (5 bases each). This CDR3 contains 15 residues. Germline V CDR1 and CDR2: MNHEY, SVGAGI. V dropped 2 bases and J dropped 4 bases, with 12 bases sitting between them. The DNA of the CDR3 is TGTGCCAGCAGTTACGCTGCCGGGACGAAAAACATTCAGTACTTC. Its translation: CASSYAAGTKNIQYF.

This clonotype was found once. The chain is built from TRBV29-1 and TRBJ1-4, with TRBD1 identical over 7 bases. CDR1 SQVTM and CDR2 ANQGSEA come from the germline V gene. This CDR3 is 13 amino acids long. Trimming at V came to 6 bases and at J to 4 bases, leaving 5 bases not matched to a gene. The CDR3 DNA reads TGCAGCGTCGCGAGGGGGCATAATGAAAAACTGTTTTTT. Protein sequence: CSVARGHNEKLFF.

This clonotype has just a few counts. J is TRBJ2-7 and V is TRBV9, with a possible D match to TRBD1 (5 bases). CDR1 SGDLS and CDR2 YYNGEE come from the germline V gene. V lost 0 bases, J lost 4 bases, and 11 bases lay in between. CDR3 length: 14 amino acids. The CDR3 DNA sequence: TGTGCCAGCAGCGTAGGGCAGGGTATTTACGAGCAGTACTTC. Translated, it gives CASSVGQGIYEQYF.

This clonotype came up a few times. The V call is TRBV6-1, the J call TRBJ2-7; 7 nucleotides match TRBD1. The CDR3 spans 15 residues. V was clipped by 6 bases and J by 6 bases; unmatched bases: 14. Per the germline V gene, CDR1 is MNHNS and CDR2 is SASEGT. CDR3 sequence: CASSRNRGPGGEQYF. The CDR3 DNA is TGTGCCAGCAGCCGCAACCGGGGCCCAGGGGGCGAGCAGTACTTC.

This clonotype was seen many times. J is TRBJ2-5 and V is TRBV5-1, with TRBD1 identical over 7 bases. The germline CDR1 and CDR2 sequences are SGHRS and YFSETQ. The CDR3 runs 12 residues. Trimming took 3 bases from V and 5 from J; bases not matched to a gene: 1. The CDR3 sequence: CASSSGGETQYF. The CDR3 DNA follows: TGCGCCAGCAGCTCAGGGGGTGAGACCCAGTACTTC.

This clonotype was found a few times. This chain joins TRBV29-1 and TRBJ1-2, with a possible D match to TRBD1 (5 bases). Germline CDR1 SQVTM, CDR2 ANQGSEA. V lost 4 bases and J 8 bases, leaving 17 bases between the germline ends. This CDR3 region has 13 residues. CDR3 in DNA: TGCAGCGTTGGGTTACAGGAGGCGGGCGGCTACACCTTC. Translated: CSVGLQEAGGYTF.